The source of this T cell receptor (beta chain) is a study of T cells in Graves' hyperthyroidism and ophthalmopathy. Study outcomes and limitations: Ophthalmopathy prediction by the model preceded onset by a median about 6 months.

The CDR3 regions of TCR beta were amplified from RNA transcripts. First-round RT-PCR with HTBI primers amplified the TCR CDR3 region. TCRdb reprocessed the multiplex PCR reads via MiXCR and lists one record per CDR3 protein. The repertoire holds 550,000 to 850,000 distinct CDR3 sequences, with under 20% as singletons. As concerns this clonotype: The antigen remains unidentified.

The CDR3 has 13 residues. The germline CDR1 and CDR2 sequences are SEHNR and FQNEAQ (reference sequence). Trimming took off 5 bases at V and 0 bases at J, with 8 bases between the two ends. This chain links TRBV7-9 with TRBJ2-7; no clear D. This clonotype was sampled from a woman aged 45-65 years with Graves' hyperthyroidism that later progressed to Graves' ophthalmopathy. The sample comprised blood. CDR3 bases: TGTGCCAGCAGCCATATGATCTCCTACGAGCAGTACTTC. It is translated as CASSHMISYEQYF.